These 16 T cell receptor beta chains originate from one sample sequenced in a study of human T cells and chemical hapten exposure. Time point reported: patch test 3, about 24 weeks after DPC sensitization. Indicated treatment: therapeutic diphenylcyclopropenone sensitization with weekly scalp DPC. TCRdb reanalysed the RACE reads using MiXCR and keeps one entry per CDR3 protein. The table has about 190,000 distinct CDR3 sequences, approximately 24% seen once; the top ten hold around 2.5%. Sequenced material: whole blood, taken in connection with sensitization to the hapten diphenylcyclopropenone (DPC). The origin of the receptors is a woman aged 40 to 50 with alopecia areata. Some clones in this sample may be carry-over from other donors' samples.

V usage is TRBV6-2 or TRBV6-3 and J usage is TRBJ2-5; D is undetermined. Germline loops: CDR1 MNHEY, CDR2 SVGEGT. Trimming took off 5 bases at V and 5 bases at J, with 6 bases between the two ends. The CDR3 consists of 11 residues. In DNA, the CDR3 is TGTGCCAGCAGTCAAATCGAGACCCAGTACTTC. Its protein product is CASSQIETQYF.

This chain connects TRBV6-5 to TRBJ1-4; 7 bases align to TRBD1. This CDR3 region has 14 residues. Germline-derived CDR1 and CDR2 are MNHEY and SVGAGI. Unmatched junction bases numbered 10, after V lost 7 bases and J lost 8 bases. Here the CDR3 reads CASTERPGGEKLFF. The CDR3 DNA follows: TGTGCCAGCACCGAAAGGCCAGGGGGGGAAAAACTGTTTTTT.

This clonotype was counted between two and nine times. This chain uses TRBV27 with TRBJ2-1; TRBD2 matches 11 bases. Germline V gene sequence: CDR1 MNHEY, CDR2 SMNVEV (reference sequence). This CDR3 spans 15 amino acids. J gave up 5 bases and V 8 bases, and 8 bases lay outside the gene matches. The CDR3 region has the DNA TGTGCCAGCCGAGACGGGACTAGCGGCCACAATGAGCAGTTCTTC. This translates into CASRDGTSGHNEQFF.

The chain has TRBV20-1 and TRBJ1-5, with D possibly being TRBD1 (5 bases). This CDR3 is 13 amino acids long. Germline V gene data show CDR1 as DFQATT and CDR2 as SNEGSKA (reference sequence). V lost 2 bases to trimming and J lost 2 bases, with 7 bases between them. The CDR3 loop is CSARLGGNQPQHF. In nucleotides, the CDR3 is TGCAGTGCTAGATTGGGGGGCAATCAGCCCCAGCATTTT.

This clonotype was counted once. Germline and junction disagree at one end, which may indicate a read error. V is TRBV4-3 and J is TRBJ2-7; D is perhaps TRBD1 (5 bases). CDR1 and CDR2 (germline): LGHNA, YSLEER. This CDR3 region has 16 residues. CDR3: CASSPPGAYFSYERYF. In DNA form, the CDR3 reads TGCGCCAGCAGCCCCCCTGGGGCCTATTTCTCCTACGAGCGGTACTTC.

The V call is TRBV28, the J call TRBJ2-1; 9 positions agree with TRBD2. Germline lookup yields CDR1 MDHEN and CDR2 SYDVKM. There are 15 residues in the CDR3. V shed 6 bases, J shed 5 bases, and the junction held 8 bases outside the gene matches. The CDR3 sequence is CASRASGIGHNEQFF. The DNA of the CDR3 is TGTGCCAGCAGGGCTAGCGGGATAGGTCACAATGAGCAGTTCTTC.

This clonotype was observed many times. This chain's CDR3 is CASSQEGLYMNTEAFF. The CDR3 DNA is TGTGCCAGCAGCCAAGAGGGCTTATACATGAACACTGAAGCTTTCTTT. The chain joins TRBV4-2 to TRBJ1-1; D is uncertain. CDR1 LGHNA and CDR2 YNFKEQ come from the germline V gene. This CDR3 spans 16 amino acids. V was shortened by 0 bases and J by 0 bases, with 11 bases between the two germline ends.

The table lists this clonotype with a few counts. J is TRBJ2-3 and V is TRBV29-1, with TRBD1 matching over 7 bases. This CDR3 contains 12 residues. The germline CDR1 and CDR2 sequences are SQVTM and ANQGSEA. After removal of 8 bases from V and 10 bases from J, the junction contained 12 bases not matched to a gene. The CDR3 DNA reads TGCAGCACTGAGACACAGGGGACGGCGCAGTATTTT. As protein: CSTETQGTAQYF.

The V gene is TRBV7-9, the J gene TRBJ1-1; D gene unclear. This CDR3 is 14 amino acids long. CDR1 is SEHNR, CDR2 FQNEAQ, per germline (reference sequence). The V gene lost 5 bases and the J gene lost 1 base, with 11 bases spanning the gap. CDR3 sequence: CASSLRSRNTEAFF. DNA for the CDR3: TGTGCCAGCAGCCTGAGGTCCAGGAACACTGAAGCTTTCTTT.

A note on this clonotype: At one of its ends the junction is not consistent with the germline gene, which may arise from a read error. The chain links TRBV15 to TRBJ2-1; TRBD1 matches 10 bases. The CDR3 totals 15 residues. Germline V CDR1 and CDR2: LNHNV, YYDKDF (reference sequence). The CDR3 spells CVTEGRTGGRDEQFF. CDR3 DNA: TGTGTCACCGAGGGGAGGACAGGGGGAAGGGATGAGCAGTTCTTC. Looking up the rest from reference TRBV15 and TRBJ2-1 gives the full variable domain: DAMVIQNPRYQVTQFGKPVTLSCSQTLNHNVMYWYQQKSSQAPKLLFHYYDKDFNNEADTPDNFQSRRPNTSFCFLDIRSPGLGDTAMYLCVTEGRTGGRDEQFFGPGTRLTVL.

This clonotype was picked up a small number of times. V and J are TRBV28 and TRBJ2-4; D is ambiguous. The CDR3 is 12 residues long. Germline V gene sequence: CDR1 MDHEN, CDR2 SYDVKM. V was pared by 3 bases and J by 6 bases, with 6 bases between. The DNA for the CDR3 is TGTGCCAGCAGTTTGCGCCTAAACATTCAGTACTTC. Its protein is CASSLRLNIQYF.

The J gene is TRBJ2-3, the V gene TRBV5-4; possibly TRBD2 for D (7 bases). This CDR3 is 17 amino acids long. Germline values: CDR1 SGHNT, CDR2 YYREEE (reference sequence). Trimming removed 2 bases from V and 2 bases from J, with 18 bases in between. CDR3 DNA: TGTGCCAGCAGCTTTATTGGGGGGGCCGCTACCACAGATACGCAGTATTTT. As protein: CASSFIGGAATTDTQYF. The complete variable domain, with remaining parts taken from reference TRBV5-4 and TRBJ2-3, reads ETGVTQSPTHLIKTRGQQVTLRCSSQSGHNTVSWYQQALGQGPQFIFQYYREEENGRGNFPPRFSGLQFPNYSSELNVNALELDDSALYLCASSFIGGAATTDTQYFGPGTRLTVL.

This clonotype has only a few counts. The chain has TRBV6-4 and TRBJ2-2, with 11 bases lining up with TRBD2. CDR1 is MRHNA, CDR2 SNTAGT, per germline. J was trimmed by 3 bases and V by 7 bases; bases with no gene match: 1. The CDR3 spans 14 residues. The CDR3 reads CASKLAGDTGELFF. The CDR3 DNA reads as TGTGCCAGCAAACTAGCGGGAGACACCGGGGAGCTGTTTTTT.

This clonotype has more than one count but fewer than ten. The gene calls are TRBV6-5 and TRBJ1-4, with a weak D call TRBD1 (6 bases). CDR1 is MNHEY, CDR2 SVGAGI, per germline. This CDR3 spans 13 amino acids. Trimming pared 5 bases from V and 7 bases from J, leaving 11 bases between. CDR3 sequence: CASSPGVREKLFF. The DNA for the CDR3 is TGTGCCAGCAGTCCAGGGGTCCGTGAAAAACTGTTTTTT.

CDR3 coding DNA: TGCAGTGCGATCCAGGGTCGGACCGGGGAGCTGTTTTTT. Protein: CSAIQGRTGELFF. This chain connects TRBV20-1 to TRBJ2-2; TRBD1 is a possible D gene (5 bases). V was shortened by 6 bases and J by 5 bases, with 13 bases between the two germline ends. The CDR3 has 13 amino acids. CDR1 is DFQATT, CDR2 SNEGSKA, per germline (reference sequence).

In its sample, this clonotype was seen a few times. The CDR3 DNA sequence: TGTGCCAGCAGTCCGGGACAGGGTACGAATCAGCCCCAGCATTTT. Protein sequence: CASSPGQGTNQPQHF. J is TRBJ1-5 and V is TRBV28; 9 bases agree with TRBD1. The V and J ends lost 5 bases and 4 bases, in that order; junction bases with no gene match: 6. Germline CDR1 reads MDHEN; CDR2 reads SYDVKM. The CDR3 totals 15 residues.